Each of the 18 T cell receptor beta chains below was sequenced from the same sample in a study of brain T cells in children with intractable seizures. Only in-frame clones appear in the TCRdb table, and some are missing; sequencing was by immunoSEQ multiplex PCR. Among tens of thousands of clones listed, around 91% were seen once. The sample here was peripheral blood, taken at surgery. These receptors came from a girl aged 2 to 10 with Rasmussen encephalitis and intractable seizures.

The rearrangement joins TRBV11-3 to TRBJ2-1, with 10 nucleotides matching TRBD2. CDR3 length: 17 residues. V dropped 5 bases and J dropped 10; count of bases not matched to a gene: 17. Germline loops: CDR1 SGHNT, CDR2 YENEEA. CDR3 in DNA: TGTGCCAGCAGCCCCCATGCTAGCGGGAGACAAGTCCTCGAGCAGTTCTTC. It specifies CASSPHASGRQVLEQFF.

The chain uses TRBV27 and TRBJ1-2; D perhaps matches TRBD1 (5 bases). V was cut by 2 bases and J by 6 bases, with 10 bases left in between. The CDR3 sequence is 13 residues long. Germline CDR1 MNHEY, CDR2 SMNVEV (reference sequence). CDR3 residues: CASSLKGINGYTF. CDR3 nucleotide sequence: TGTGCCAGCAGTTTAAAGGGGATCAATGGCTACACCTTC.

The chain employs TRBV5-4 and TRBJ2-3; TRBD2 is a possible D gene (5 bases). Looked up from germline, CDR1 is SGHNT and CDR2 is YYREEE (reference sequence). The V and J ends lost 4 bases and 1 base respectively, with 13 bases between them. The CDR3 sequence is 15 residues long. This chain's CDR3 is CASSLRRTGTDTQYF. For the CDR3, the DNA is TGTGCCAGCAGCCTACGGAGGACGGGCACAGATACGCAGTATTTT.

The chain joins TRBV7-9 to TRBJ2-2, with 9 positions matching TRBD2. Germline-derived CDR1 and CDR2 are SEHNR and FQNEAQ (reference sequence). V shed 1 base and J 5 bases; nucleotides not matched to a gene: 5. This CDR3 has 16 residues. CDR3 DNA sequence: TGTGCCAGCAGCTTAGGAGCGGGGGGCCAAACCGGGGAGCTGTTTTTT. Translation gives CASSLGAGGQTGELFF.

This clone has a handful of counts. This sequence joins TRBV7-2 and TRBJ1-2; tentatively, D is TRBD1 (5 bases). This CDR3 is built from 14 residues. V lost 1 base and J 4 bases, leaving 10 bases between the germline ends. Germline V gene lookup returns CDR1 SGHTA and CDR2 FQGNSA. The CDR3 nucleotides are TGTGCCAGCAGCTTAGTGGCAGGGATCTATGGCTACACCTTC. Its translation: CASSLVAGIYGYTF.

The chain carries TRBV15 and TRBJ1-1; unclear D gene. Trimming cost V 0 bases and J 4 bases, with 12 bases left between them. Germline CDR1 reads LNHNV; CDR2 reads YYDKDF (reference sequence). This CDR3 region has 15 residues. The CDR3 protein is CATSRDRGQATEAFF. The CDR3 DNA is TGTGCCACCAGCAGAGATCGGGGTCAGGCCACTGAAGCTTTCTTT.

The chain joins TRBV6-2 or TRBV6-3 to TRBJ2-7; D not resolved. CDR3 size: 15 residues. Germline assignment: CDR1 MNHEY and CDR2 SVGEGT. V was pared by 1 base and J by 2 bases, with 12 bases between. The CDR3 spells CASSYYWQAPYEQYF. The CDR3 DNA sequence: TGTGCCAGCAGTTACTATTGGCAGGCTCCCTACGAGCAGTACTTC.

The chain has TRBV28 and TRBJ2-7; no definite D call. Germline CDR1 is MDHEN and CDR2 is SYDVKM. The V gene lost 10 bases and the J gene lost 0 bases, with 13 bases spanning the gap. The CDR3 runs to 13 residues. CDR3 protein: CATTDGSSYEQYF. CDR3 nucleotides: TGTGCCACCACCGACGGAAGCTCCTACGAGCAGTACTTC. Supplemented by reference TRBV28 and TRBJ2-7, the full variable domain reads DVKVTQSSRYLVKRTGEKVFLECVQDMDHENMFWYRQDPGLGLRLIYFSYDVKMKEKGDIPEGYSVSREKKERFSLILESASTNQTSMYLCATTDGSSYEQYFGPGTRLTVT.

This rearrangement joins TRBV11-3 to TRBJ1-1; D is unclear. The CDR3 length is 13 residues. Trimming stripped 3 bases from V and 3 bases from J, with 8 bases between. CDR1 and CDR2 (germline): SGHNT, YENEEA. CDR3 amino acids: CASSFEGYTEAFF. CDR3 DNA: TGTGCCAGCAGCTTTGAGGGCTACACTGAAGCTTTCTTT.

The chain uses TRBV2 and TRBJ1-2, with a tentative D call TRBD1 (5 bases). There are 14 residues in the CDR3. The V gene's germline CDR1 is SNHLY and CDR2 FYNNEI. V lost 9 bases to trimming and J lost 6 bases, with 20 bases between them. The chain's CDR3 is CARIKTARYDGYTF. The CDR3 DNA follows: TGTGCCAGAATCAAGACAGCACGATATGATGGCTACACCTTC.

This chain uses TRBV3-1 (or the pseudogene TRBV3-2) with TRBJ2-2; D remains ambiguous. V dropped 1 base and J dropped 0 bases, with 9 bases sitting between them. Germline V gives CDR1 LGHDT, CDR2 YNNKEL (reference sequence). The CDR3 consists of 16 residues. DNA of the CDR3: TGTGCCAGCAGCCAAGGGGTGGACGCGAACACCGGGGAGCTGTTTTTT. Protein: CASSQGVDANTGELFF.

The CDR3 region has the DNA TGTGCCAGCAGCAAAGACAGGGGGAACACTGAAGCTTTCTTT. This codes for CASSKDRGNTEAFF. The V and J genes are TRBV7-2 and TRBJ1-1; 8 bases are shared with TRBD1. V gave up 5 bases and J gave up 1 base; unmatched junction bases: 3. CDR1 and CDR2 from the germline V gene are SGHTA and FQGNSA. The CDR3 loop spans 14 amino acids.

This chain joins TRBV11-2 and TRBJ2-7, with D possibly being TRBD1 or TRBD2 (5 bases each). Trimming stripped 0 bases from V and 4 bases from J, with 13 bases between. CDR1 is SGHAT, CDR2 FQNNGV, per germline. The CDR3 totals 15 residues. This chain's CDR3 is CASSLEGTLPYEQYF. The CDR3 DNA sequence: TGTGCCAGCAGCTTAGAAGGGACCTTACCTTACGAGCAGTACTTC.

This clone was seen more than once but under ten times. The chain is built from TRBV12-3 or TRBV12-4 and TRBJ1-1; TRBD1 is a possible D gene (6 bases). Trimming took 5 bases from V and 3 from J, leaving 10 bases between them. The CDR3 is 13 residues long. Here the CDR3 reads CASSHRADTEAFF. The CDR3 region has the DNA TGTGCCAGCAGTCACAGGGCCGACACTGAAGCTTTCTTT.

V gene TRBV9 combines with J gene TRBJ1-1; no clear D. The ends were cut back, 4 bases at V and 6 bases at J, with 16 bases in the middle. In germline, CDR1 is SGDLS, CDR2 YYNGEE. This CDR3 comprises 14 residues. CDR3: CASSPLRGTPEAFF. In DNA form, the CDR3 reads TGTGCCAGCAGCCCGTTGCGAGGAACCCCTGAAGCTTTCTTT.

The chain is built from TRBV12-3 or TRBV12-4 and TRBJ1-5; 11 bases line up with TRBD1. The V and J ends lost 6 bases and 6 bases, in that order; junction bases with no gene match: 1. This CDR3 has 13 amino acids. CDR3 sequence reads: CASRGTGGQPQHF. DNA of the CDR3: TGTGCCAGCAGGGGGACAGGGGGTCAGCCCCAGCATTTT.

The chain is built from TRBV27 and TRBJ2-5; the match to TRBD1 covers 7 bases. Looked up from germline, CDR1 is MNHEY and CDR2 is SMNVEV (reference sequence). There are 14 residues in the CDR3. J gave up 5 bases and V 6 bases, and 9 bases lay outside the gene matches. The CDR3 DNA sequence: TGTGCCAGCAGACTGACAGGGTTGAGGGAGACCCAGTACTTC. This translates into CASRLTGLRETQYF.

V gene TRBV7-3 combines with J gene TRBJ1-1; no clear D gene. V was clipped by 0 bases and J by 4 bases, with 6 bases between them. Germline V gene data show CDR1 as SGHTA and CDR2 as FQGTGA. The CDR3 contains 13 residues. The CDR3: CASSLTQGTEAFF. Written as DNA, the CDR3 is TGTGCCAGCAGCTTAACGCAAGGCACTGAAGCTTTCTTT.